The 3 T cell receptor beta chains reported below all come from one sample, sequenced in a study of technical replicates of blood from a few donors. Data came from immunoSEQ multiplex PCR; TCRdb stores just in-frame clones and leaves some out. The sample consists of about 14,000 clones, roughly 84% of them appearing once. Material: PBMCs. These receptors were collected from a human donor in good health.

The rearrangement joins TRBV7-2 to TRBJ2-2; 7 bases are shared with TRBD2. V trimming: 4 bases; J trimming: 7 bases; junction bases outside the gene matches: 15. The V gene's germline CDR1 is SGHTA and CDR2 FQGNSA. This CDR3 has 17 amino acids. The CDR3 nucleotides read TGTGCCAGCAGCTCCCAGCGGCGGGAGACCGGTAACGGGGAGCTGTTTTTT. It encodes CASSSQRRETGNGELFF.

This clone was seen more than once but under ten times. The CDR3 region is CAWSEFREAFF. The CDR3, as DNA: TGTGCCTGGAGTGAGTTCAGGGAAGCTTTCTTT. The chain recombines TRBV30 with TRBJ1-1; no clear D gene. Germline CDR1 and CDR2: GTSNPN and SVGIG (reference sequence). Trimming left V 1 base short and J 8 bases short, with 8 bases between. The CDR3 runs 11 residues.

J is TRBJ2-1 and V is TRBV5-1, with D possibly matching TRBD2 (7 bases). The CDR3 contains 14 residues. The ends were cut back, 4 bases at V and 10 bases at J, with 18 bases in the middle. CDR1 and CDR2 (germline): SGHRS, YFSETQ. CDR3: CASSQASGGGEQFF. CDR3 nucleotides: TGCGCCAGCAGCCAGGCTAGCGGAGGGGGGGAGCAGTTCTTC.